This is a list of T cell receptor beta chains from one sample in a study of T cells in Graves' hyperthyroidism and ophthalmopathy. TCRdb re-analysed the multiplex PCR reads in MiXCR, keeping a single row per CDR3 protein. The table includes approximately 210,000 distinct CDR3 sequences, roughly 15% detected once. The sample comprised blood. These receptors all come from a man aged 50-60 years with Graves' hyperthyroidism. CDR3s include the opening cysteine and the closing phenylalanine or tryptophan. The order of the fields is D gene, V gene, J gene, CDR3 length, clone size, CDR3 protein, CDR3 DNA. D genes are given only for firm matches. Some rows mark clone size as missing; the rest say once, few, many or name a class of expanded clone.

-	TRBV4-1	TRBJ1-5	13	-	CASSPDSFQPQHF	TGCGCCAGCAGCCCGGACAGTTTTCAGCCCCAGCATTTT
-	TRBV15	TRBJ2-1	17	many	CATSSAIPGVSYNEQFF	TGTGCCACCAGCAGTGCGATTCCAGGGGTCTCCTACAATGAGCAGTTCTTC
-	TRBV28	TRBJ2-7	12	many	CASSLYNYEQYF	TGTGCCAGCAGTTTATACAACTACGAGCAGTACTTC
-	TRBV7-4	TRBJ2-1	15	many	CASSLGTVKDNEQFF	TGTGCCAGCAGCTTAGGGACAGTTAAGGACAATGAGCAGTTCTTC
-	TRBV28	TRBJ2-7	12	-	CASRYQGYEQYF	TGTGCCAGCAGATACCAAGGCTACGAGCAGTACTTC
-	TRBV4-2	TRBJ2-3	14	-	CTSSQDKRQDTQYF	TGTACCAGCAGCCAAGATAAGCGGCAAGATACGCAGTATTTT
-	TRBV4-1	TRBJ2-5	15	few	CASSQRALPQETQYF	TGCGCCAGCAGCCAAAGAGCGCTACCTCAAGAGACCCAGTACTTC
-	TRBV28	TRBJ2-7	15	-	CASSSGLFSTYEQYF	TGTGCCAGCAGTTCAGGGCTTTTCTCCACTTACGAGCAGTACTTC
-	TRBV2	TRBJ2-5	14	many	CASSEGGHKLIQYF	TGTGCCAGCAGTGAAGGAGGACACAAACTGATCCAGTACTTC
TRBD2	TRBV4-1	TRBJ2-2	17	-	CASRPRLAGKGTGELFF	TGCGCCAGCAGACCTAGACTAGCGGGAAAGGGGACCGGGGAGCTGTTTTTT
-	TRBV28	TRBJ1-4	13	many	CASKDVANEKLFF	TGTGCCAGCAAGGATGTAGCTAATGAAAAACTGTTTTTT
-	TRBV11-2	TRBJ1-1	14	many	CASSLPGLNTEAFF	TGTGCCAGCAGCTTACCCGGGCTGAACACTGAAGCTTTCTTT
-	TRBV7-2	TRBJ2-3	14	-	CASSSVTITDTQYF	TGTGCCAGCAGCTCCGTTACGATCACAGATACGCAGTATTTT
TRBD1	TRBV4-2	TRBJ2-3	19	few	CASSQRSSSAGQGADTQYF	TGTGCCAGCAGCCAAAGGTCGAGTAGTGCGGGACAGGGGGCGGATACGCAGTATTTT
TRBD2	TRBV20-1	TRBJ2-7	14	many	CSASRTSGRGEQYF	TGCAGTGCTAGTCGGACTAGCGGGAGAGGCGAGCAGTACTTC
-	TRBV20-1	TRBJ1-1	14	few	CSARKPTGHYEAFF	TGCAGTGCTAGAAAGCCCACGGGACACTATGAAGCTTTCTTT
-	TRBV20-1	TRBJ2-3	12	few	CSASIRSDTQYF	TGCAGTGCTAGTATAAGGTCAGATACGCAGTATTTT
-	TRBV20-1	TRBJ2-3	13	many	CSARGGGADTQYF	TGCAGTGCTAGGGGAGGAGGGGCAGATACGCAGTATTTT
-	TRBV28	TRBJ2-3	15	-	CASSISGEEKDTQYF	TGTGCCAGCAGTATTTCGGGAGAAGAAAAAGATACGCAGTATTTT
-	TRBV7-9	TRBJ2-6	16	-	CASSSTQERGANVLTF	TGTGCCAGCAGCTCGACACAGGAGCGTGGGGCCAACGTCCTGACTTTC
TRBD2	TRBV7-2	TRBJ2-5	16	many	CASSLARTSSQETQYF	TGTGCCAGCAGCTTAGCCCGGACTAGCAGCCAAGAGACCCAGTACTTC
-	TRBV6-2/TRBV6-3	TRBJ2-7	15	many	CASSPDRSRSYEQYF	TGTGCCAGCAGTCCAGACAGGTCCCGCTCCTACGAGCAGTACTTC
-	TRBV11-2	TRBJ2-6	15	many	CASSPVLSGANVLTF	TGTGCCAGCAGCCCAGTTCTATCTGGGGCCAACGTCCTGACTTTC
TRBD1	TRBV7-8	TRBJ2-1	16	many	CASSSSGGSSYNEQFF	TGTGCCAGCAGCTCGTCAGGGGGATCCTCCTACAATGAGCAGTTCTTC
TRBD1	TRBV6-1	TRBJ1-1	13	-	CASTDRRNTEAFF	TGTGCCAGCACGGACAGGCGGAACACTGAAGCTTTCTTT
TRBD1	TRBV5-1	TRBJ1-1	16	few	CASPSPPGQGDTEAFF	TGCGCCAGCCCCTCTCCTCCGGGACAGGGGGACACTGAAGCTTTCTTT
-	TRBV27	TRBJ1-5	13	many	CASSLGPDQPQHF	TGTGCCAGCAGTTTGGGTCCCGATCAGCCCCAGCATTTT
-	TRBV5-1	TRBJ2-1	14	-	CASSPSTTANEQFF	TGCGCCAGCAGCCCGAGCACCACAGCAAATGAGCAGTTCTTC
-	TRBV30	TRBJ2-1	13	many	CAWDQLRGREQFF	TGTGCCTGGGACCAATTACGAGGAAGAGAGCAGTTCTTC